This entry concerns a single T cell receptor beta chain. The data stem from a study of memory CD4+ T cells and cytomegalovirus serostatus. Study summary: Of the healthy Belgian adults, 9 were CMV seropositive and 20 to 30 seronegative.

Per the germline V gene, CDR1 is SGHRS and CDR2 is YFSETQ. Between the trimmed V and J ends, which lost 0 bases and 1 base, there was a span of 9 bases. The CDR3 length is 15 residues. Single viable CD3+CD4+CD8-CD45RO+ cells were sorted as the memory CD4+ T cells. Positive selection with CD4 microbeads enriched total CD4+ T cells. In the authors' methods: After removing out-of-frame reads, around 2,100,000 distinct TCRbeta sequences remained. The protocol was immunoSEQ multiplex PCR, while the TCRdb copy is restricted to in-frame clones and leaves out a portion. V and J calls plus clone size are reproduced from that table; the DNA served to infer D and trimming. The sample includes approximately 61,000 clones, about three quarters of them seen just once.

The V and J genes are TRBV5-1 and TRBJ2-3, with D possibly being TRBD1 (6 bases). Sequencing used memory CD4+ T cells from blood. The TCR originated in an adult in good health and CMV-seronegative. Some clones in this sample may be carry-over from other donors' samples. The CDR3 DNA reads TGCGCCAGCAGCTTGGATGGACAGCGCACAGATACGCAGTATTTT. It is translated as CASSLDGQRTDTQYF.